This T cell receptor beta chain was recorded in a study of blood T cell repertoires in COVID-19. Study details: COVID-19 samples, acute and convalescent, were from the United States, Italy and Spain.

Source study methods: Nucleated cell number was recorded as an estimate derived from reference gene primer amplification. Clones were sequenced by immunoSEQ multiplex PCR, and TCRdb holds only the in-frame ones, with some missing. That table gives V, J and clone size, and the DNA gave D and trimming. The sample holds roughly 97,000 clones, 76% seen once. Specimen: peripheral blood. The source of this sequence is a man aged 65 to 79 with acute or convalescent COVID-19.

CDR3 protein: CASSSDRLYYGYTF. The CDR3, as DNA: TGTGCCAGCAGCTCGGACAGACTCTACTATGGCTACACCTTC. The V gene is TRBV7-2, the J gene TRBJ1-2; a weak D match, TRBD1 (6 bases). V was shortened by 4 bases and J by 3 bases, with 12 bases between the two germline ends. This CDR3 has 14 residues. Germline values: CDR1 SGHTA, CDR2 FQGNSA.